This TCR beta chain originates from a study of cytomegalovirus exposure and HLA in healthy donors. Study background: The 130 or so validation repertoires, a later analysis reported, used the same platform as the roughly 660 repertoires from the first cohort. Findings of the study overall: Cytomegalovirus-associated TCR beta chains were listed, numbering over 150. TCR sequences were mostly rare, though some public TCRs occurred in many donors.

On this clone itself: Antigen specificity is unknown.

Germline CDR1 is MNHEY and CDR2 is SVGAGI. There are 14 residues in the CDR3. Between the trimmed V and J ends, which lost 2 bases and 0 bases, there was a span of 7 bases. Data came from immunoSEQ multiplex PCR; TCRdb stores just in-frame clones and leaves some out. Of 150,000 to 200,000 clones listed, more than 75% were seen once; the top ten hold more than 6.5%. The rearrangement uses TRBV6-5 and TRBJ1-1; a weak D match, TRBD1 (6 bases). The clonotype originates from a man aged 18-30 years in good health and CMV-seropositive. Sequencing was done on a sample of PBMCs. CDR3 bases: TGTGCCAGCAGTTACACAGGGATGAACACTGAAGCTTTCTTT. Translation gives CASSYTGMNTEAFF.